The T cell receptor beta chain described here comes from a study of shared clonotypes between healthy human individuals. In the case of this clone: Its antigen is undetermined.

This CDR3 region has 14 residues. The germline V and J ends were trimmed by 2 bases and 2 bases, with 9 bases remaining between them. Germline CDR1 SGHTA, CDR2 FQGTGA. In replicate PCRs of sorted subsets, roughly 200 ng DNA, about 30,000 T cell genomes, was used. The protocol was immunoSEQ multiplex PCR, while the TCRdb copy is restricted to in-frame clones and leaves out a portion. The table shows 150,000 to 200,000 clones, with 65% to 80% occurring only once. Overall study findings and caveats: Roughly 5% of naive CD4 clonotypes were common to a few donors. Memory subsets generally showed lower estimated richness than naive subsets.

The sequenced sample was memory CD4+ T cells sorted from blood. As for subset: CD45RA-negative fraction. This clonotype was obtained from a man aged 30 to 39 in good health. The chain carries TRBV7-3 and TRBJ1-1; D not resolved. CDR3 residues: CASSLSRTNTEAFF. In DNA, the CDR3 is TGTGCCAGCAGCTTATCCAGGACCAACACTGAAGCTTTCTTT.